This T cell receptor (beta chain) comes out of a study of CD8+CD57+ T cells in acquired aplastic anemia. The V segment lost 4 bases and the J segment 9 bases; nucleotides outside the gene matches: 18. CDR3 size: 16 residues. CDR1 is SGDLS and CDR2 is YYNGEE in the germline V gene. CDR3 and TCR beta VDJ profiling relied on genomic DNA as the template. TCRdb analysed the reads with MiXCR anew, one entry per CDR3 protein. In the table there are about 270,000 distinct CDR3 sequences, less than 85% of which are singletons. An expansion of CD8+CD57+ cells by flow cytometry had been shown in patients chosen for sequencing. Acquired aplastic anemia of severe grade affected all patients. This clonotype was observed a single time.

This TCR derives from a human donor with aplastic anemia. Sequences were obtained from sorted CD4+, CD8+, or CD8+CD57+ T cells (not recorded which) from PBMCs. The chain combines TRBV9 with TRBJ1-2; 7 nucleotides agree with TRBD1. The CDR3 reads CASSSGGDSRNQRYTF. In nucleotides, the CDR3 is TGTGCCAGCAGCTCAGGGGGGGACAGCCGCAATCAGCGCTACACCTTC. Looking up the rest from reference TRBV9 and TRBJ1-2 gives the full variable domain: DSGVTQTPKHLITATGQRVTLRCSPRSGDLSVYWYQQSLDQGLQFLIQYYNGEERAKGNILERFSAQQFPDLHSELNLSSLELGDSALYFCASSSGGDSRNQRYTFGSGTRLTVV.